The 25 T cell receptor beta chains below all came from one sample that was sequenced in a study of blood T cell repertoires in COVID-19 (dated by TCRdb to the early 2020s). The receptor library was made with the immunoSEQ multiplex PCR assay. The table was pulled from immuneACCESS by TCRdb, which kept in-frame rearrangements only. Such tables lose some clones; where checked, under half of the loss comes from unresolved V genes, and the rest has no known cause. The sample yields 150,000 to 200,000 clones; 80% to 90% were counted once. The leading ten clones occupy roughly 2% of the sample. Sequencing was done on a sample of peripheral blood. These receptors all come from a man between 18 and 29 years old who had recovered from COVID-19.

This sequence joins TRBV6-5 and TRBJ2-1; no clear D gene. In germline, CDR1 is MNHEY, CDR2 SVGAGI. The ends were cut back, 5 bases at V and 0 bases at J, with 11 bases in the middle. The CDR3 has 15 residues. Here the CDR3 reads CASSKTQSSYNEQFF. The CDR3 DNA is TGTGCCAGCAGTAAAACACAAAGCTCCTACAATGAGCAGTTCTTC.

This sequence joins TRBV7-2 and TRBJ2-7; a possible D gene is TRBD1 (6 bases). The CDR3 loop spans 13 amino acids. The ends were cut back, 5 bases at V and 2 bases at J, with 10 bases in the middle. Germline V gene data show CDR1 as SGHTA and CDR2 as FQGNSA. CDR3 in DNA: TGTGCCAGCAGCGAACCAGGGGCCTACGAGCAGTACTTC. Protein: CASSEPGAYEQYF.

This clone has only one observation. The chain carries TRBV10-1 and TRBJ1-5; 7 bases match TRBD1. The V gene's germline CDR1 is WNHNN and CDR2 SYGVQD (reference sequence). Trimming at V came to 6 bases and at J to 2 bases, leaving 7 bases not matched to a gene. The CDR3 is 15 amino acids. The CDR3 DNA reads as TGCGCCAGCAGAGGGGGCCTTTTTTGCAATCAGCCCCAGCATTTT. Amino acids: CASRGGLFCNQPQHF.

The CDR3 DNA reads as TGTGCCAGCAGTTACTCCCCGGGGAGCAATCAGCCCCAGCATTTT. Translating it yields CASSYSPGSNQPQHF. The chain combines TRBV6-2 or TRBV6-3 with TRBJ1-5; no clear D gene. The CDR3 contains 15 residues. The V gene lost 0 bases and the J gene lost 1 base, with 7 bases spanning the gap. From germline, CDR1 is MNHEY and CDR2 SVGEGT.

The rearrangement uses TRBV6-6 and TRBJ1-6; possibly TRBD1 for D (6 bases). The V gene lost 8 bases and the J gene lost 0 bases, with 14 bases spanning the gap. The CDR3 length is 16 residues. The V gene's germline CDR1 is MNHNY and CDR2 SVGAGI (reference sequence). The CDR3 loop is CASLPGQSSYNSPLHF. CDR3 nucleotides: TGTGCCAGCCTCCCCGGACAGAGCTCCTATAATTCACCCCTCCACTTT.

The chain is built from TRBV18 and TRBJ2-3; 7 bases match TRBD1. The ends lost 0 bases at V and 6 bases at J; junction bases unmatched: 6. The germline CDR1 and CDR2 sequences are KGHSH and LQKENI. The CDR3 length is 15 residues. Here the CDR3 reads CASSPPAQGVDTQYF. For the CDR3, the DNA is TGTGCCAGCTCACCACCAGCCCAGGGGGTTGATACGCAGTATTTT.

The chain recombines TRBV7-9 with TRBJ1-2; D is perhaps TRBD1 (6 bases). Germline CDR1 and CDR2: SEHNR and FQNEAQ (reference sequence). Trimming stripped 2 bases from V and 6 bases from J, with 16 bases between. The CDR3 covers 15 residues. The CDR3 DNA reads as TGTGCCAGCAGCTTAAATACTGCGGGGGCGCATGGCTACACCTTC. Translating gives CASSLNTAGAHGYTF.

This chain connects TRBV6-5 to TRBJ2-5, with TRBD1 identical over 9 bases. The V segment lost 6 bases and the J segment 5 bases; nucleotides outside the gene matches: 7. From germline, CDR1 is MNHEY and CDR2 SVGAGI. The CDR3 length is 14 residues. In DNA, the CDR3 is TGTGCCAGCAGGACCGGACAGGGGTCTGAGACCCAGTACTTC. Its protein product is CASRTGQGSETQYF.

The rearrangement links TRBV5-1 to TRBJ2-7; D is perhaps TRBD1 (5 bases). CDR3 length equals 12 residues. Per germline, CDR1 SGHRS and CDR2 YFSETQ. Trimming removed 4 bases at V and 4 bases at J, with 9 bases between. CDR3: CASSLDNYEQYF. The CDR3 nucleotides are TGCGCCAGCAGCCTGGACAATTACGAGCAGTACTTC.

The chain joins TRBV11-3 to TRBJ2-5, with no clear D. V lost 4 bases, J lost 4 bases, and 7 bases lay in between. The CDR3 contains 12 residues. The germline V gene has CDR1 SGHNT and CDR2 YENEEA. CDR3 amino acids: CASSSSGETQYF. CDR3 coding DNA: TGTGCCAGCAGCTCCAGTGGAGAGACCCAGTACTTC.

The chain uses TRBV7-9 and TRBJ1-2; D is unclear. V lost 2 bases and J 4 bases, leaving 5 bases between the germline ends. This CDR3 region has 12 residues. Per germline, CDR1 SEHNR and CDR2 FQNEAQ (reference sequence). The CDR3 DNA is TGTGCCAGCAGCTTACCGTCCTATGGCTACACCTTC. Translated, it gives CASSLPSYGYTF.

The chain has TRBV18 and TRBJ2-1, with TRBD2 matching over 7 bases. Germline V CDR1 and CDR2: KGHSH, LQKENI. V gave up 2 bases and J gave up 5 bases; unmatched junction bases: 6. The CDR3 covers 15 residues. The CDR3 sequence is CASSPSTRENNEQFF. In DNA, the CDR3 is TGTGCCAGCTCACCAAGTACGCGGGAGAACAATGAGCAGTTCTTC.

The chain uses TRBV4-2 and TRBJ2-1; 15 bases are shared with TRBD2. The germline V gene encodes CDR1 LGHNA and CDR2 YNFKEQ. Trimming at V came to 5 bases and at J to 7 bases, leaving 18 bases not matched to a gene. The CDR3 runs 20 residues. CDR3 nucleotides: TGTGCCAGCAGCTTCTCCCATCCCGGGACTAGCGGGAGGCCTCGGAATGAGCAGTTCTTC. Translating gives CASSFSHPGTSGRPRNEQFF.

The chain uses TRBV2 and TRBJ2-4; D gene unclear. The CDR3 is 16 amino acids. Germline CDR1 is SNHLY and CDR2 is FYNNEI. V was cut by 1 base and J by 0 bases, with 10 bases left in between. The CDR3 DNA is TGTGCCAGCAGTGAAGGCAGGCCCCTAGCCAAAAACATTCAGTACTTC. As protein: CASSEGRPLAKNIQYF. Full variable domain (missing parts from reference TRBV2 and TRBJ2-4): EPEVTQTPSHQVTQMGQEVILRCVPISNHLYFYWYRQILGQKVEFLVSFYNNEISEKSEIFDDQFSVERPDGSNFTLKIRSTKLEDSAMYFCASSEGRPLAKNIQYFGAGTRLSVL.

The CDR3 sequence: CASRSGGGNQPQHF. The CDR3 coding sequence is TGTGCCAGCAGGTCCGGGGGTGGAAATCAGCCCCAGCATTTT. The chain combines TRBV6-5 with TRBJ1-5, with D perhaps matching TRBD1 (5 bases). V lost 6 bases and J lost 4, with 13 bases in between. The CDR3 runs to 14 residues. Looked up from germline, CDR1 is MNHEY and CDR2 is SVGAGI.

V usage is TRBV27 and J usage is TRBJ1-1; D gene ambiguous. CDR1 and CDR2 (germline): MNHEY, SMNVEV (reference sequence). V was pared by 3 bases and J by 0 bases, with 8 bases between. This CDR3 has 14 residues. The CDR3 DNA is TGTGCCAGCAGTTTCCGAGCAATGAACACTGAAGCTTTCTTT. Translation gives CASSFRAMNTEAFF.

The chain carries TRBV19 and TRBJ2-4; D is unclear. Looked up from germline, CDR1 is LNHDA and CDR2 is SQIVND (reference sequence). The CDR3 consists of 16 residues. The V gene lost 4 bases and the J gene lost 0 bases, with 13 bases spanning the gap. This CDR3 reads CASSKYGLLAKNIQYF. The CDR3 DNA follows: TGTGCCAGTAGTAAGTACGGTCTCCTAGCCAAAAACATTCAGTACTTC.

The J gene is TRBJ1-1, the V gene TRBV27; 8 nucleotides align to TRBD1. This CDR3 region has 17 residues. CDR1 MNHEY and CDR2 SMNVEV come from the germline V gene (reference sequence). Losses at the gene ends were 5 bases for V and 1 base for J; bases not matched to a gene: 12. In DNA, the CDR3 is TGTGCCAGCAGTCTGGCTGGGACAGGACTTAGGAACACTGAAGCTTTCTTT. This sequence encodes CASSLAGTGLRNTEAFF.

The chain joins TRBV7-8 to TRBJ2-2; possible D gene TRBD2, 6 bases. Trimming left V 5 bases short and J 7 bases short, with 14 bases between. The CDR3 contains 14 residues. Per the germline V gene, CDR1 is SGHVS and CDR2 is FQNEAQ. The CDR3 sequence: CASSIRETGGELFF. The CDR3, as DNA: TGTGCCAGCAGCATCCGGGAGACGGGCGGGGAGCTGTTTTTT. Supplemented by reference TRBV7-8 and TRBJ2-2, the full variable domain reads GAGVSQSPRYKVAKRGQDVALRCDPISGHVSLFWYQQALGQGPEFLTYFQNEAQLDKSGLPSDRFFAERPEGSVSTLKIQRTQQEDSAVYLCASSIRETGGELFFGEGSRLTVL.

V usage is TRBV10-3 and J usage is TRBJ2-3; 9 nucleotides match TRBD2. The trim removed 8 bases at V and 5 bases at J, leaving 11 bases unmatched. The length of the CDR3 is 15 residues. Germline-derived CDR1 and CDR2 are ENHRY and SYGVKD. The CDR3 coding sequence is TGTGCCATCGGGGCCGGTGCGGGAGGGCAAGATACGCAGTATTTT. The encoded protein is CAIGAGAGGQDTQYF.

The chain has TRBV11-2 and TRBJ1-1; the match to TRBD1 covers 7 bases. CDR1 is SGHAT, CDR2 FQNNGV, per germline. The CDR3 consists of 13 residues. The ends lost 5 bases at V and 1 base at J; junction bases unmatched: 1. CDR3 coding DNA: TGTGCCAGCAGCCGACAGGGGAACACTGAAGCTTTCTTT. Its protein is CASSRQGNTEAFF.

The chain has TRBV29-1 and TRBJ1-2, with TRBD1 matching over 7 bases. The length of the CDR3 is 13 residues. The V gene's germline CDR1 is SQVTM and CDR2 ANQGSEA. V lost 7 bases, J lost 2 bases, and 7 bases stayed unmatched. CDR3 sequence reads: CSGSGGLNYGYTF. In nucleotides, the CDR3 is TGCAGCGGGTCAGGGGGACTGAACTATGGCTACACCTTC.

The rearrangement joins TRBV2 to TRBJ1-1; 9 nucleotides line up with TRBD1. V lost 8 bases and J lost 4; bases outside the gene matches: 8. The germline V gene has CDR1 SNHLY and CDR2 FYNNEI. The CDR3 covers 14 residues. The chain's CDR3 is CASGLQGAGTEAFF. In DNA, the CDR3 is TGTGCCAGCGGCCTACAGGGGGCGGGCACTGAAGCTTTCTTT.

The rearrangement joins TRBV12-5 to TRBJ2-1; 12 nucleotides agree with TRBD2. CDR3 length: 21 amino acids. The ends lost 2 bases at V and 8 bases at J; junction bases unmatched: 22. The germline CDR1 and CDR2 sequences are LGHNT and FRNRAP. This chain's CDR3 is CASGLSQLAGGSEVPGDEQFF. In DNA, the CDR3 is TGTGCTAGTGGTTTGTCCCAACTAGCGGGAGGTTCGGAGGTTCCGGGCGATGAGCAGTTCTTC.

The V call is TRBV5-1, the J call TRBJ1-2; D is possibly TRBD1 (5 bases). The length of the CDR3 is 15 residues. The V gene's germline CDR1 is SGHRS and CDR2 YFSETQ. V was clipped by 0 bases and J by 5 bases, with 14 bases between them. The CDR3 spells CASSLDSGFQYGYTF. The CDR3 nucleotides are TGCGCCAGCAGCTTGGACTCAGGGTTTCAGTATGGCTACACCTTC.